This T cell receptor beta chain originates from a study of cytomegalovirus exposure and HLA in healthy donors. The study, taken as a whole, reports: Cytomegalovirus-associated status was assigned to 164 TCR beta chains. Rarity held for most TCR sequences, but there were some public TCRs that occurred in many donors.

The PCR employed 60 Vbeta primers together with 13 Jbeta primers. Repertoires were generated with immunoSEQ multiplex PCR, while TCRdb's copy carries only in-frame clones and drops some. The sample lists about 110,000 clones, approximately 70% seen once, with roughly 0.9% in the top ten. Concerning this clone: No antigen is known for it.

CDR1 is SGDLS and CDR2 is YYNGEE in the germline V gene. The CDR3 length is 15 residues. Unmatched junction bases numbered 8, after V lost 4 bases and J lost 7 bases. The rearrangement links TRBV9 to TRBJ2-1, with 10 positions matching TRBD2. This clonotype was sampled from a woman in her 30s in good health and CMV-seronegative. The specimen was PBMCs. CDR3 DNA sequence: TGTGCCAGCAGCCCCCGGACTAGCGGAAATAATGAGCAGTTCTTC. It is translated as CASSPRTSGNNEQFF.